These 15 T cell receptor beta chains came from one sample sequenced in a study of a mutant IDH1 vaccine in newly diagnosed glioma. No cognate antigen is known for these TCRs. Time point described: week 5, during vaccination. The study gave 300 ug of mutant IDH1 20-mer peptide per vaccine dose, with topical imiquimod. The table came from immunoSEQ multiplex PCR; TCRdb's copy has only in-frame clones and leaves some out. This sample has over 45,000 clones, with 80% to 85% found just once. The material was PBMCs, obtained from a glioma patient whose treatment included an IDH1 peptide vaccine. The source of these receptors is a young man with glioma.

This clone appeared a few times. The chain carries TRBV28 and TRBJ1-4; no definite D call. This CDR3 has 15 amino acids. V lost 5 bases and J lost 0, with 10 bases in between. Germline CDR1 MDHEN, CDR2 SYDVKM. The DNA of the CDR3 is TGTGCCAGCAGTACCGTGGGTACAACTAATGAAAAACTGTTTTTT. Translated: CASSTVGTTNEKLFF.

The chain uses TRBV9 and TRBJ1-6, with D perhaps TRBD1 (5 bases). V was clipped by 0 bases and J by 6 bases, with 16 bases between them. Germline CDR1 is SGDLS and CDR2 is YYNGEE. The CDR3 spans 17 residues. The CDR3 loop reads CASSVEVGAGGNSPLHF. CDR3 in DNA: TGTGCCAGCAGCGTAGAGGTAGGGGCCGGCGGTAATTCACCCCTCCACTTT.

The chain links TRBV7-9 to TRBJ1-6; D not resolved. This CDR3 has 14 residues. Germline V CDR1 and CDR2: SEHNR, FQNEAQ (reference sequence). V was shortened by 0 bases and J by 7 bases, with 7 bases between the two germline ends. This chain's CDR3 is CASSLAAENSPLHF. CDR3 coding DNA: TGTGCCAGCAGCTTAGCGGCAGAGAATTCACCCCTCCACTTT.

The rearrangement uses TRBV19 and TRBJ1-2, with D possibly TRBD1 on 6 matching bases. V lost 7 bases and J 7 bases, leaving 25 bases between the germline ends. Germline V gene sequence: CDR1 LNHDA, CDR2 SQIVND (reference sequence). The CDR3 consists of 16 residues. The CDR3 spells CASKDGDQGFIGGYTF. The DNA for the CDR3 is TGTGCCAGTAAGGATGGCGACCAGGGGTTCATCGGTGGCTACACCTTC.

The V call is TRBV28, the J call TRBJ1-5; possibly TRBD1 for D (6 bases). V was cut by 6 bases and J by 2 bases, with 11 bases left in between. The CDR3 loop spans 14 amino acids. CDR1 and CDR2 (germline): MDHEN, SYDVKM. CDR3 DNA sequence: TGTGCCAGCAGCACACAGGGTCGCAATCAGCCCCAGCATTTT. Protein: CASSTQGRNQPQHF.

The chain is built from TRBV19 and TRBJ1-1, with D tentatively TRBD1 (5 bases). This CDR3 region has 13 residues. Per germline, CDR1 LNHDA and CDR2 SQIVND (reference sequence). Trimming took 5 bases from V and 1 from J, leaving 8 bases between them. CDR3 DNA: TGTGCCAGTAGTTTTGGACAGAACACTGAAGCTTTCTTT. It codes for CASSFGQNTEAFF.

The chain joins TRBV6-1 to TRBJ1-2, with TRBD1 as a possible D gene (5 bases). Between the trimmed V and J ends, which lost 4 bases and 5 bases, there was a span of 14 bases. Germline V CDR1 and CDR2: MNHNS, SASEGT. This CDR3 is built from 14 residues. As DNA, the CDR3 is TGTGCCAGCAGTGGGGGACGGACAATTTATGGCTACACCTTC. Translating it yields CASSGGRTIYGYTF.

The chain links TRBV4-2 to TRBJ2-7, with TRBD1 matching over 10 bases. The junction had 8 bases not matched to a gene; V was cut back by 3 bases and J by 6 bases. This CDR3 has 15 residues. Germline values: CDR1 LGHNA, CDR2 YNFKEQ. CDR3 bases: TGTGCCAGCAGCCAGCTCCGGGACAGGGGTGGCGAGCAGTACTTC. Translating gives CASSQLRDRGGEQYF.

The genes are TRBV5-1 and TRBJ2-3; D call uncertain. CDR1 is SGHRS and CDR2 is YFSETQ in the germline V gene. The germline V and J ends were trimmed by 0 bases and 4 bases, with 6 bases remaining between them. The CDR3 has 13 residues. CDR3 loop: CASSLAPPDTQYF. The CDR3, as DNA: TGCGCCAGCAGCTTGGCCCCCCCAGATACGCAGTATTTT.

V is TRBV5-4 and J is TRBJ2-7; either TRBD1 or TRBD2 may supply D (6 bases each). Deletions cut 4 bases from V and 7 bases from J, with 21 bases between. Germline lookup yields CDR1 SGHNT and CDR2 YYREEE (reference sequence). CDR3 length: 15 residues. This chain's CDR3 is CASSALGGGHGEQYF. Written as DNA, the CDR3 is TGTGCCAGCAGCGCCCTCGGAGGGGGACATGGGGAGCAGTACTTC.

This chain links TRBV11-2 with TRBJ2-7; no reliable D call. Germline CDR1 and CDR2: SGHAT and FQNNGV. The CDR3 runs 14 residues. Deletions cut 1 base from V and 2 bases from J, with 9 bases between. The CDR3 DNA sequence: TGTGCCAGCAGCTTAGGGCCGGTGACCTACGAGCAGTACTTC. Its protein product is CASSLGPVTYEQYF.

With respect to this clone: Its ends do not fully match the called genes, so a read error is possible. The chain recombines TRBV7-8 with TRBJ2-5, with 10 bases identical to TRBD2. In germline, CDR1 is SGHVS, CDR2 FQNEAQ. The CDR3 extends over 14 amino acids. Here the CDR3 DNA reads TGTGCCAGCAGCCTAGCGGGGGAGAAAGAGACCCAGTACTTC. Protein: CASSLAGEKETQYF.

The chain is built from TRBV19 and TRBJ2-2; no firm D call. Trimming shortened V by 6 bases and J by 1 base, and 18 bases separated the two germline ends. CDR1 and CDR2 from the germline V gene are LNHDA and SQIVND (reference sequence). The CDR3 totals 17 residues. The CDR3 here is CASSPQAGLRNTGELFF. CDR3 coding DNA: TGTGCCAGTAGCCCTCAAGCCGGGCTTAGGAACACCGGGGAGCTGTTTTTT.

Points on this clone: An end of the junction differs from the germline gene, which may be a read error. The V call is TRBV5-6, the J call TRBJ2-7, with 7 bases fitting TRBD1. CDR3 length equals 14 residues. Germline V gene sequence: CDR1 SGHDT, CDR2 YYEEEE. Here the CDR3 DNA reads TGTGCCAGCAGCATGGGACAGAGCAACTACGGGCAGTACTTC. Translating it yields CASSMGQSNYGQYF.

The gene calls are TRBV5-6 and TRBJ2-2; D is undetermined. The CDR3 is 15 amino acids. Germline CDR1 is SGHDT and CDR2 is YYEEEE. Trimming took 0 bases from V and 1 from J, leaving 7 bases between them. The CDR3 is CASSLGQLNTGELFF. The CDR3 nucleotides are TGTGCCAGCAGCTTGGGGCAGTTGAACACCGGGGAGCTGTTTTTT.